This TCR beta chain was profiled in a study of cytomegalovirus exposure and HLA in healthy donors. Findings and limits, study-wide: Previously analyzed data showed that most TCR beta V segments were productive at a frequency of about 87% or about 30%. Later analysis found that TCR beta chains associated with HLA were more clonally expanded than other, equally common chains.

The CDR3 contains 13 residues. The V gene lost 1 base and the J gene lost 9 bases, with 10 bases spanning the gap. Germline CDR1 and CDR2: SGHNT and YENEEA. Primers: 60 Vbeta forward and 13 Jbeta reverse. Here immunoSEQ multiplex PCR was the method, and the copy in TCRdb shows in-frame clones only, minus some. The profile covers around 100,000 clones, with approximately 80% appearing a single time and roughly 9.1% taken by the ten largest. As to this clone: Its target is unknown.

Input material: PBMCs. This clonotype was sampled from a male donor in good health and CMV-seropositive. The rearrangement uses TRBV11-3 and TRBJ2-1, with D uncertain. Written as DNA, the CDR3 is TGTGCCAGCAGCTTAGGGGCCACTGGTGAGCAGTTCTTC. Protein: CASSLGATGEQFF.